The T cell receptor (beta chain) under discussion was sequenced for a study of beta chain features in type 1 diabetes. This clone showed up just a few times. Germline CDR1 is SGHTA and CDR2 is FQGNSA. V was clipped by 5 bases and J by 4 bases; unmatched bases: 6. The CDR3 is made up of 14 amino acids. cDNA synthesis used the whole RNA isolate, giving expressed TCRB sequences. Data came from immunoSEQ multiplex PCR; TCRdb stores just in-frame clones and leaves some out. The sample holds around 340,000 clones, roughly a fifth seen once. The TCR comes from a woman aged 18-30 years in good health. The chain links TRBV7-2 to TRBJ1-2; 8 bases fit TRBD1. The sequencing sample was made of naive CD4+ T cells from blood. The CDR3 spells CASSGTGQFYGYTF. CDR3 DNA: TGTGCCAGCAGCGGGACAGGCCAGTTCTATGGCTACACCTTC.